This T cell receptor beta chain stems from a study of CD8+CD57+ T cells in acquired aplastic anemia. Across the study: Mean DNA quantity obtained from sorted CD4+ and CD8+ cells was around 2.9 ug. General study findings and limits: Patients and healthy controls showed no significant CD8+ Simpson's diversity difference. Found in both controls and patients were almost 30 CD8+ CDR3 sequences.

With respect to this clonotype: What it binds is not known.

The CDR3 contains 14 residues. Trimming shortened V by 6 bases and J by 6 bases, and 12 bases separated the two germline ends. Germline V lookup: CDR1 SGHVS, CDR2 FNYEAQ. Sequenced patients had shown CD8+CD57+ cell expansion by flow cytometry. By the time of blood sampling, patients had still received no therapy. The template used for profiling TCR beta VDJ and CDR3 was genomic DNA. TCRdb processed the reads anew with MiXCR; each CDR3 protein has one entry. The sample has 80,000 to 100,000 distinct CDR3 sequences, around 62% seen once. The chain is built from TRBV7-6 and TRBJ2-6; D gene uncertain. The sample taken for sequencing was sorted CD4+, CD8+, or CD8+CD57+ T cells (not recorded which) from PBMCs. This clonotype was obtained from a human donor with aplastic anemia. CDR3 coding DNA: TGTGCCAGCAGAAGTCCCCTGGAGGCCAACGTCCTGACTTTC. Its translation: CASRSPLEANVLTF.